This T cell receptor beta chain appears in the sequencing data of a study of T-cell memory formation after mild COVID-19. Study context: TCR clusters were mostly donor specific.

TCRdb fed the 5' RACE reads into MiXCR, producing one record per CDR3 protein. The sample lists 200,000 or so distinct CDR3 sequences; about 18% were seen once. This clonotype was seen a handful of times. As yet, its antigen is unknown. Study-level findings and limits: Clones which contracted sat mainly in CM and EM if CD4+, and in EMRA if CD8+. SARS-CoV-2 specificity was not confirmed for second-wave clones peaking on day 37.

In germline, CDR1 is SGHTA, CDR2 FQGNSA. Trimming pared 4 bases from V and 1 base from J, leaving 10 bases between. The CDR3 has 14 residues. The sample was PBMCs or a T cell subset sorted from them (not recorded which). The receptor comes from an adult woman who had mild COVID-19 (a few samples of this study predate the infection). Cell type and time point are not known. V is TRBV7-2 and J is TRBJ1-1; D not certain. CDR3 loop: CASSSSHGNTEAFF. DNA of the CDR3: TGTGCCAGCAGCTCCTCACATGGGAACACTGAAGCTTTCTTT. The full variable domain, its missing parts supplied by reference TRBV7-2 and TRBJ1-1, is GAGVSQSPSNKVTEKGKDVELRCDPISGHTALYWYRQSLGQGLEFLIYFQGNSAPDKSGLPSDRFSAERTGGSVSTLTIQRTQQEDSAVYLCASSSSHGNTEAFFGQGTRLTVV.